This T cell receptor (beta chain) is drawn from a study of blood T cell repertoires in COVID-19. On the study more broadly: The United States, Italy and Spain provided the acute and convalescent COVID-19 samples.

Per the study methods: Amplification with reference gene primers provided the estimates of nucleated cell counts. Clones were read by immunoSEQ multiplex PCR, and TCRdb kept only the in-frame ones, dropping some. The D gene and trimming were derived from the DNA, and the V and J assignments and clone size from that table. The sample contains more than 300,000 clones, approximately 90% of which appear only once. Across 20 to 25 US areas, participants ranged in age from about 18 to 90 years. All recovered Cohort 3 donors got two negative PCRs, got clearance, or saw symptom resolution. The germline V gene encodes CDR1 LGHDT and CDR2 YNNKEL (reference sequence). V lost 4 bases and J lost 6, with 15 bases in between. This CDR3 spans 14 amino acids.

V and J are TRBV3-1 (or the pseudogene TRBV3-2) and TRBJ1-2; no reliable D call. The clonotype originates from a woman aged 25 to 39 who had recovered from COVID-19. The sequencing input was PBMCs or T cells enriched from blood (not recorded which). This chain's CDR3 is CASSLRVEVDGYTF. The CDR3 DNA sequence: TGTGCCAGCAGCCTCCGGGTCGAGGTAGATGGCTACACCTTC.